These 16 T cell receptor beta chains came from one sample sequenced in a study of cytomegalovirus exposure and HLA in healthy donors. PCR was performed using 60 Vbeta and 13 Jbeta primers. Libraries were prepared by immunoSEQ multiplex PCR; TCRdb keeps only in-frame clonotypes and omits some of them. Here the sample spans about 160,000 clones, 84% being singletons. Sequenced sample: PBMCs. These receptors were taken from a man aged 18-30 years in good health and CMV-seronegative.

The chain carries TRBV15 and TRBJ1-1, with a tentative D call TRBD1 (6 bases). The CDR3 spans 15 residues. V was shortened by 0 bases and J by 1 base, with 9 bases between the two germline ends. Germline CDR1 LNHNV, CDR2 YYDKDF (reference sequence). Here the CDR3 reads CATSRDRGANTEAFF. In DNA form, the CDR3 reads TGTGCCACCAGCAGAGACAGGGGCGCGAACACTGAAGCTTTCTTT. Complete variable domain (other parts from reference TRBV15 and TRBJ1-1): DAMVIQNPRYQVTQFGKPVTLSCSQTLNHNVMYWYQQKSSQAPKLLFHYYDKDFNNEADTPDNFQSRRPNTSFCFLDIRSPGLGDTAMYLCATSRDRGANTEAFFGQGTRLTVV.

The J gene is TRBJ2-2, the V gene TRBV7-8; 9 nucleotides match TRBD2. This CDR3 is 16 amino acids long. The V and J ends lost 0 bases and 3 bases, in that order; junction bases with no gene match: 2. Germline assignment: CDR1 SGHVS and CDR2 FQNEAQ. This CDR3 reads CASSLAGLAYTGELFF. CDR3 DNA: TGTGCCAGCAGCTTAGCGGGACTAGCTTACACCGGGGAGCTGTTTTTT.

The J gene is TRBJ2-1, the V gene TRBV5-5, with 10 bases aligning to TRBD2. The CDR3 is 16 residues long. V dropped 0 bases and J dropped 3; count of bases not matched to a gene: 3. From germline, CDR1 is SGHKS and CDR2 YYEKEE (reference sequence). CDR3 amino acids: CASSLASGRFYNEQFF. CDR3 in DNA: TGTGCCAGCAGCTTGGCTAGCGGGAGATTCTACAATGAGCAGTTCTTC.

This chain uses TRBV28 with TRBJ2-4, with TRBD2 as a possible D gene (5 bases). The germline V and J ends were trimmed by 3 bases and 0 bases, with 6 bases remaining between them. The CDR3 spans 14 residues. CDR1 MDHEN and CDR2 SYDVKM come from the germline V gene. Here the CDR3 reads CASSFGLAKNIQYF. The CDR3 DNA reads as TGTGCCAGCAGTTTCGGACTAGCCAAAAACATTCAGTACTTC.

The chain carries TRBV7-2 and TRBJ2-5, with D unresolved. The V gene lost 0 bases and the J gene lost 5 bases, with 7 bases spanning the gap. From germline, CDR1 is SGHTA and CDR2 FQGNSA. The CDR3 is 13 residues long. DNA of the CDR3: TGTGCCAGCAGCTTAGCGTCGGGTGAGACCCAGTACTTC. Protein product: CASSLASGETQYF.

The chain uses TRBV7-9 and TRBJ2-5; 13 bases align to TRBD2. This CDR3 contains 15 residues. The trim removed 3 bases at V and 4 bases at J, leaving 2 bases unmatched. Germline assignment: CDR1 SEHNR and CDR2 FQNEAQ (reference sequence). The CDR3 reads CASSFGLAGAETQYF. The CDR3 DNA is TGTGCCAGCAGCTTCGGACTAGCGGGAGCAGAGACCCAGTACTTC.

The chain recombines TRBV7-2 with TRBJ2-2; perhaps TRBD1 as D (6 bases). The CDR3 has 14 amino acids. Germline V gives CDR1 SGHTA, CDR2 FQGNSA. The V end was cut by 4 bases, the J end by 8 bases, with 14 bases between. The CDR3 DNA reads TGTGCCAGCAGCTCTACCCAGGGGTCAGGGGAGCTGTTTTTT. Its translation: CASSSTQGSGELFF.

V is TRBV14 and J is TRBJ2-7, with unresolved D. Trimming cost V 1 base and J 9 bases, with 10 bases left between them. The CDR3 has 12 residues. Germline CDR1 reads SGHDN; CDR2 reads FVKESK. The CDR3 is CASSQVRSVQYF. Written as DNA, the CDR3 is TGTGCCAGCAGCCAAGTCAGGTCGGTGCAGTACTTC.

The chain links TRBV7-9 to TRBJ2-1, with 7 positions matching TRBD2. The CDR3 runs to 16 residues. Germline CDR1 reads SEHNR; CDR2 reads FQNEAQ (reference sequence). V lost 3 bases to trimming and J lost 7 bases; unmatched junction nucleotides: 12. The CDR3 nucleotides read TGTGCCAGCAGCTTGGGCCGGAGCGGGATTGTGAATGAGCAGTTCTTC. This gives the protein CASSLGRSGIVNEQFF.

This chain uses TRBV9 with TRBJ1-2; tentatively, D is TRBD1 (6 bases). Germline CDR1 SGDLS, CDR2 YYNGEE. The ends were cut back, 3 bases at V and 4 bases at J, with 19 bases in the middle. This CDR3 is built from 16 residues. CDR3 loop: CASSGLQKGVSYGYTF. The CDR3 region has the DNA TGTGCCAGCAGCGGGCTTCAGAAGGGGGTGAGCTATGGCTACACCTTC.

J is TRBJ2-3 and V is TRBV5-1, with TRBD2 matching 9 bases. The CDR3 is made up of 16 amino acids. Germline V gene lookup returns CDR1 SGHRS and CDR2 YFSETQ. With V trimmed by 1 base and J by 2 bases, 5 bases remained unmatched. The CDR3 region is CASSLPLAGNTDTQYF. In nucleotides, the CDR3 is TGCGCCAGCAGCTTGCCCCTAGCGGGGAACACAGATACGCAGTATTTT.

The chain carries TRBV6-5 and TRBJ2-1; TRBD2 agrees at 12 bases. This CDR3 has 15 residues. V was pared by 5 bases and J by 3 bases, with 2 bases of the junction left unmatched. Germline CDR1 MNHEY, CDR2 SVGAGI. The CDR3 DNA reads TGTGCCAGCAGTATACTAGCGGGGGGCTACAATGAGCAGTTCTTC. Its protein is CASSILAGGYNEQFF.

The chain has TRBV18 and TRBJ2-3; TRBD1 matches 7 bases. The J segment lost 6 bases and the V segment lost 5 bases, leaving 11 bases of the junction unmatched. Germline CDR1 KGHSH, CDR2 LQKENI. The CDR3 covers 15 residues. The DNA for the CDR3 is TGTGCCAGCTCATCCTCCCTGGACAGGAGGGATACGCAGTATTTT. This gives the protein CASSSSLDRRDTQYF.

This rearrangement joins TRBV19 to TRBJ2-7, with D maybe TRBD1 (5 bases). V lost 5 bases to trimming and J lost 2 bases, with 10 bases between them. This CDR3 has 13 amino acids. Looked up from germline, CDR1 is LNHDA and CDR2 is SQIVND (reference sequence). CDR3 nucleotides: TGTGCCAGTAGTGCAGGGTTAACCTACGAGCAGTACTTC. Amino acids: CASSAGLTYEQYF.

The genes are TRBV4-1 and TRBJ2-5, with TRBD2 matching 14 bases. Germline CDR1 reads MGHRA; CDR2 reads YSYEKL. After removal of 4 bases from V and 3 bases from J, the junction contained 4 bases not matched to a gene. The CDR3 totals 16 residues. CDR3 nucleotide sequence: TGCGCCAGCAGCCGGGTGACTAGCGGGAGGGAAGAGACCCAGTACTTC. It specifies CASSRVTSGREETQYF.

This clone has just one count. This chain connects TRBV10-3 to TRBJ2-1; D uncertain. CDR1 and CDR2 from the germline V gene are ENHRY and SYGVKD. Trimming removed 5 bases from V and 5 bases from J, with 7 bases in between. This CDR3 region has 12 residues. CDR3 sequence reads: CAISNRDNEQFF. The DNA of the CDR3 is TGTGCCATCAGTAACCGGGACAATGAGCAGTTCTTC.